This T cell receptor (beta chain) was sequenced in a study of blood T cell repertoires in COVID-19. The CDR3 spans 12 residues. Per the germline V gene, CDR1 is GTSNPN and CDR2 is SVGIG (reference sequence). TCRdb's table, derived via immunoSEQ multiplex PCR, lists solely in-frame clones and lacks some. The sample has 150,000 to 200,000 clones; around nine tenths are singletons. This receptor was obtained from a man between 18 and 35 years old with active or convalescent COVID-19. The specimen sequenced was peripheral blood. J is TRBJ1-4 and V is TRBV30; D not resolved. CDR3 region: CATGAGDEKLFF. CDR3 nucleotide sequence: TGTGCTACGGGTGCGGGAGATGAAAAACTGTTTTTT. The entire variable domain, with the rest obtained from reference TRBV30 and TRBJ1-4, is as follows: SQTIHQWPATLVQPVGSPLSLECTVEGTSNPNLYWYRQAAGRGLQLLFYSVGIGQISSEVPQNLSASRPQDRQFILSSKKLLLSDSGFYLCATGAGDEKLFFGSGTQLSVL.